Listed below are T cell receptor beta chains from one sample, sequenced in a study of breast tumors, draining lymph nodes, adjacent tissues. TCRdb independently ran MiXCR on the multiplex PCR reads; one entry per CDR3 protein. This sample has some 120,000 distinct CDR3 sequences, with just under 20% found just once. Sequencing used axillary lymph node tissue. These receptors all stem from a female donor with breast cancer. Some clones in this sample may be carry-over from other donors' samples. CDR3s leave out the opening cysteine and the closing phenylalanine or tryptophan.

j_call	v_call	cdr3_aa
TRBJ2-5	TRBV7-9	ASSLPTGVQETQY
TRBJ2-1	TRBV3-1	ASSPAGTGLNEQF
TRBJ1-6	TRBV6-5	ASSLRNTYNSPLH
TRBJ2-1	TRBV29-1	SGQPTTYNEQF
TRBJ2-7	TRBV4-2	ASSQATGSSYEQY
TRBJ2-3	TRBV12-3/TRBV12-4	ASSLRDPRTDTQY
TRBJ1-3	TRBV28	ASSRLANTIY
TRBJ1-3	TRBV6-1	ASSGTGGSGNTIY
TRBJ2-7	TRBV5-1	ASSSNRGLSMGEQY
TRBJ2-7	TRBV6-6	ASSYSMGGSYEQY
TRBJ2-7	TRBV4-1	ASSQTDRGGAGQEQY
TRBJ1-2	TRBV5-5	ASSLESLANYGYT
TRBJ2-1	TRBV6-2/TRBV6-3	ASSLFEGGITLYNEQF
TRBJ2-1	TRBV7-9	ASSLDGTSYNEQF
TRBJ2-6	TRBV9	ASSAAPAGSGANVLT
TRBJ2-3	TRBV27	ASSLSSGGAWDTQY
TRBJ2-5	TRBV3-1	ASGQLWVGPGQGIETQY